Each of the 10 T cell receptor beta chains below was sequenced from the same sample in a study of post-analysis software for immune sequencing data. General study results and limits: Higher frequency in patients than in controls was seen for five TRBV segments, with TRBV5-6, TRBV5-1 and TRBV20-1 among them.

The TCR beta cDNA libraries carried unique molecular identifiers. TCRdb fed the PCR reads into MiXCR, producing one record per CDR3 protein. Of approximately 770,000 distinct CDR3 sequences in the sample, around 45% are singletons; the top ten hold roughly 4.9%. These receptors' antigens are unknown. Sequenced sample: blood. These receptors originate from a girl aged 5 to 17 with multiple sclerosis.

The rearrangement uses TRBV7-9 and TRBJ2-7; D is undetermined. The V gene lost 1 base and the J gene lost 6 bases, with 7 bases spanning the gap. The germline CDR1 and CDR2 sequences are SEHNR and FQNEAQ (reference sequence). CDR3 length: 12 amino acids. Written as DNA, the CDR3 is TGTGCCAGCAGCTTAGAGTCCCTCGAGCAGTACTTC. Translating it yields CASSLESLEQYF.

This rearrangement joins TRBV6-5 to TRBJ2-3; tentative D call: TRBD2 (6 bases). CDR3 length equals 16 residues. Germline V gives CDR1 MNHEY, CDR2 SVGAGI. V gave up 0 bases and J gave up 2 bases, with 12 bases separating them. CDR3: CASSYSSGGATDTQYF. CDR3 bases: TGTGCCAGCAGTTACTCTAGCGGAGGGGCCACAGATACGCAGTATTTT.

The gene calls are TRBV20-1 and TRBJ1-5, with TRBD1 identical over 7 bases. Per the germline V gene, CDR1 is DFQATT and CDR2 is SNEGSKA (reference sequence). J gave up 6 bases and V 3 bases, and 5 bases lay outside the gene matches. This CDR3 is built from 13 residues. CDR3 DNA sequence: TGCAGTGCTAGCAACAGGGGCTCTCAGCCCCAGCATTTT. It translates to CSASNRGSQPQHF.

The V call is TRBV11-2, the J call TRBJ2-7, with D possibly matching TRBD1 (6 bases). Germline CDR1 and CDR2: SGHAT and FQNNGV. The V and J ends lost 5 bases and 4 bases respectively, with 36 bases between them. The CDR3 contains 21 residues. In nucleotides, the CDR3 is TGTGCCAGCAGCAGCATTCCACAGGGTTCTGTCTCATTCCGGCCCGGTTACGAGCAGTACTTC. As protein: CASSSIPQGSVSFRPGYEQYF.

This chain joins TRBV5-1 and TRBJ2-1; D is unclear. The CDR3 is made up of 16 amino acids. The V and J ends lost 2 bases and 0 bases respectively, with 12 bases between them. The germline V gene encodes CDR1 SGHRS and CDR2 YFSETQ. The CDR3 loop is CASSLRVGTSYNEQFF. The CDR3 nucleotides are TGCGCCAGCAGCTTACGGGTTGGCACCTCCTACAATGAGCAGTTCTTC.

This rearrangement joins TRBV7-3 to TRBJ1-1, with D uncertain. The V gene lost 3 bases and the J gene lost 1 base, with 6 bases spanning the gap. The CDR3 extends over 13 amino acids. Germline V gene sequence: CDR1 SGHTA, CDR2 FQGTGA. Here the CDR3 reads CASSFAENTEAFF. CDR3 DNA sequence: TGTGCCAGCAGCTTTGCGGAGAACACTGAAGCTTTCTTT.

The chain combines TRBV7-8 with TRBJ2-7, with TRBD1 matching over 7 bases. The J segment lost 5 bases and the V segment lost 3 bases, leaving 4 bases of the junction unmatched. Germline CDR1 and CDR2: SGHVS and FQNEAQ. The CDR3 runs to 13 residues. CDR3 DNA: TGTGCCAGCAGCTTCCTAGACAGGGACGAGCAGTACTTC. It yields the protein CASSFLDRDEQYF. Full variable domain (rest looked up from reference TRBV7-8 and TRBJ2-7): GAGVSQSPRYKVAKRGQDVALRCDPISGHVSLFWYQQALGQGPEFLTYFQNEAQLDKSGLPSDRFFAERPEGSVSTLKIQRTQQEDSAVYLCASSFLDRDEQYFGPGTRLTVT.

The chain is built from TRBV12-3 or TRBV12-4 and TRBJ2-3, with D possibly matching TRBD2 (6 bases). The V end lost 6 bases, the J end lost 6 bases, and 19 bases lay between the germline ends. CDR3 length: 15 amino acids. CDR3 residues: CASRRVLGGADTQYF. The CDR3 coding sequence is TGTGCCAGCAGACGCGTACTGGGGGGTGCTGATACGCAGTATTTT.

The chain joins TRBV18 to TRBJ2-7; weak D call: TRBD1 (5 bases). The CDR3 sequence is 14 residues long. V gave up 3 bases and J gave up 1 base, with 10 bases separating them. Germline CDR1 is KGHSH and CDR2 is LQKENI. The CDR3 spells CASSPIDSSYEQYF. CDR3 sequence (DNA): TGTGCCAGCTCACCTATAGACAGTTCCTACGAGCAGTACTTC.

V gene TRBV5-1 combines with J gene TRBJ1-1; 7 bases line up with TRBD1. The CDR3 has 14 residues. Germline CDR1 SGHRS, CDR2 YFSETQ. Trimming cost V 3 bases and J 6 bases; bases outside gene matches: 8. CDR3 loop: CASSSPDRDAEAFF. The CDR3 region has the DNA TGCGCCAGCAGCTCCCCTGACAGGGATGCTGAAGCTTTCTTT.